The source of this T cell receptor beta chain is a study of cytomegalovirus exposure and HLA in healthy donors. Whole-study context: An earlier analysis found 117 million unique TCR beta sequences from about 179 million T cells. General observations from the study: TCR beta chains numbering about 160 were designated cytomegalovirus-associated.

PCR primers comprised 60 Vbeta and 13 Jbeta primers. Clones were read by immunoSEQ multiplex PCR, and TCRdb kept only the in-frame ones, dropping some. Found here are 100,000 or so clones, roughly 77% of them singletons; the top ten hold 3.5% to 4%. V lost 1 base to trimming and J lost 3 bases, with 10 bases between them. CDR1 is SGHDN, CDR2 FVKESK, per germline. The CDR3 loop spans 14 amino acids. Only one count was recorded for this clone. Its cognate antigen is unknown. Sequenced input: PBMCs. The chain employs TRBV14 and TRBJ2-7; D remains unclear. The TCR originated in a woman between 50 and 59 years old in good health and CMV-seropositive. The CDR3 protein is CASSQVAGHYEQYF. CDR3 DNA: TGTGCCAGCAGCCAAGTTGCAGGCCACTACGAGCAGTACTTC.